The 4 T cell receptor beta chains in this list originate from one sample, sequenced in a study of cytomegalovirus exposure and HLA in healthy donors. PCR primers comprised 60 Vbeta and 13 Jbeta primers. TCRdb keeps only in-frame clones here, not all; method: immunoSEQ multiplex PCR. The sample has under 150,000 clones, 67% seen once. The specimen sequenced was PBMCs. Receptors were obtained from a man between 18 and 29 years old in good health and CMV-seropositive.

This chain links TRBV15 with TRBJ1-6, with 7 bases identical to TRBD1. The CDR3 extends over 13 amino acids. The germline gives CDR1 LNHNV, CDR2 YYDKDF (reference sequence). V shed 5 bases, J shed 10 bases, and the junction held 5 bases outside the gene matches. The CDR3 region has the DNA TGTGCCACCAGCGACAGGGTGGGATCACCCCTCCACTTT. Translated, it gives CATSDRVGSPLHF.

V is TRBV6-5 and J is TRBJ1-2; D is perhaps TRBD1 (6 bases). The germline V gene encodes CDR1 MNHEY and CDR2 SVGAGI. The CDR3 runs to 15 residues. V was pared by 5 bases and J by 4 bases, with 17 bases between. This CDR3 reads CASSPRTVFVYGYTF. Here the CDR3 DNA reads TGTGCCAGCAGTCCACGGACAGTATTTGTCTATGGCTACACCTTC.

V gene TRBV6-6 combines with J gene TRBJ1-3; TRBD1 might be the D (5 bases). Germline assignment: CDR1 MNHNY and CDR2 SVGAGI (reference sequence). The germline V and J ends were trimmed by 6 bases and 0 bases, with 15 bases remaining between them. The CDR3 consists of 16 residues. The CDR3 DNA follows: TGTGCCAGCAGGGGGGAGGACGGTATCTCTGGAAACACCATATATTTT. Protein: CASRGEDGISGNTIYF.

The rearrangement joins TRBV30 to TRBJ1-1; weak D call: TRBD1 (6 bases). V dropped 0 bases and J dropped 4 bases, with 6 bases sitting between them. The CDR3 covers 12 residues. CDR1 is GTSNPN, CDR2 SVGIG, per germline (reference sequence). The CDR3: CAWSVQGTEAFF. CDR3 DNA sequence: TGTGCCTGGAGTGTACAGGGCACTGAAGCTTTCTTT. Combining the CDR3 with reference TRBV30 and TRBJ1-1 gives the whole variable domain SQTIHQWPATLVQPVGSPLSLECTVEGTSNPNLYWYRQAAGRGLQLLFYSVGIGQISSEVPQNLSASRPQDRQFILSSKKLLLSDSGFYLCAWSVQGTEAFFGQGTRLTVV.